This TCR beta chain came from a study of Ad26.COV2.S vaccination and SARS-CoV-2 variants. The study's findings and limits: Placebo recipients showed lower spike-specific TCR breadth than vaccinees.

The CDR3 loop spans 13 amino acids. Between the trimmed V and J ends, which lost 2 bases and 6 bases, there was a span of 8 bases. CDR1 and CDR2 from the germline V gene are SNHLY and FYNNEI. A remark on this clone: The antigen is not known.

Treatment indicated: over 15 received Ad26.COV2.S at low or high dose, single or two shots; about five received placebo; per-sample allocation not given. Sample collection was performed on day 63 after the first vaccine or placebo injection. TCRdb's copy holds only in-frame clones and misses some; the assay was immunoSEQ multiplex PCR. Found here are 400,000 to 450,000 clones, approximately 90% of them singletons; the top ten hold 12%. The chain recombines TRBV2 with TRBJ1-5; D is ambiguous. The source of this sequence is a person between 18 and 59 years old who received the Ad26.COV2.S COVID-19 vaccine or a placebo. The sequencing here drew on peripheral blood, taken in a trial of Ad26.COV2.S vaccine versus placebo. CDR3 region: CASSERSFQPQHF. The CDR3 DNA is TGTGCCAGCAGTGAAAGGTCGTTTCAGCCCCAGCATTTT.